A few counts support the clone carrying this T cell receptor beta chain. Its cognate antigen is unknown. These data originate in a study of spatial heterogeneity in lung cancer. Study information: Each distinct TCR and UMI combination averaged more than ten appearances in raw reads. Regarding the study as a whole: The study found ubiquitous expanded tumor TCRs in blood more at resection than follow-up.

As for time point: blood at routine non-recurrence follow-up after resection. Sequencing covered unsorted whole RNA taken from tumor, nontumor lung or frozen PBMC. TCRdb re-analysed the 5' RACE reads in MiXCR, keeping a single row per CDR3 protein. The sample has around 98,000 distinct CDR3 sequences; roughly a fifth are singletons. Germline V gives CDR1 LGHDT, CDR2 YNNKEL (reference sequence). This CDR3 is 15 amino acids long. The V end lost 0 bases, the J end lost 0 bases, and 8 bases lay between the germline ends. This clonotype was sampled from a male donor with early-stage non-small cell lung cancer. The V call is TRBV3-1, the J call TRBJ2-5; D unclear. The sample consisted of PBMCs, taken at follow-up. The CDR3 DNA is TGTGCCAGCAGCCAAGAGCCAGAGTACCAAGAGACCCAGTACTTC. Amino acids: CASSQEPEYQETQYF.